These T cell receptor beta chains were read from a single sample in a study of T cell responses to AZD1222 COVID-19 vaccine. Measured with immunoSEQ multiplex PCR; TCRdb has only the in-frame clones, and not every one. The table lists tens of thousands of clones, roughly four fifths of them singletons. Here the sequenced sample was peripheral blood, taken on day 0 of AZD1222 vaccination. The source is an adult in good health. Each CDR3 is given without its conserved first and last residue. The size of a clone is reported for some rows only, either as once, few or many, or as a class for expanded clones.

size	V	CDR3
.	TRBV6-6	ASSRPGQGRNEQF
.	TRBV3-1/TRBV3-2	ASSQGGNTEAF
.	TRBV5-6	ASSTGTGGFSGNTIY
once	TRBV10-2	ASTSTGSSYEQY
.	TRBV5-1	ASSFSGQRNEKLF
.	TRBV27	ASSLSAGTYGGARY
.	TRBV7-8	ASSLDTLYEQY
.	TRBV24-1	ATSDRDRGTDTQY
.	TRBV6-2/TRBV6-3	ASSYNGYEQY
.	TRBV5-1	ASRNEVEEKLF
.	TRBV3-1/TRBV3-2	ASSPPPGGSSYEQY
.	TRBV30	AWSVYVPGTSGGGETQY
.	TRBV28	ASSLYYSPGLDTDTQY
.	TRBV4-3	ASSQSWQGSGELF
.	TRBV2	ATLGDTEAF
.	TRBV9	ASSVTIMRGTDTQY
.	TRBV4-1	ASSQEKWSRLAGRDTQY
.	TRBV27	ASRQTGGDGYT
.	TRBV5-1	ATRTEPSYEQY
.	TRBV12-5	ASGLDSQPQH
.	TRBV6-1	ASSDFSGGATQY
.	TRBV19	ASSIGAPGSQPQH
.	TRBV19	ASSISRSGHLYGYT
.	TRBV7-9	ASSLKQGVLVTEAF
.	TRBV12-3/TRBV12-4	ASARVTDEQY
.	TRBV19	ASSMQETNEKLF
.	TRBV9	ASSVAGRENEKLF
.	TRBV27	ASSPLGGTEAF
once	TRBV5-1	ASSPGWGRDEKLF
once	TRBV5-4	ASSPGTGIGGETQY
.	TRBV10-3	AISPGLAGVEQY
.	TRBV7-2	ASTLGNSPLH
.	TRBV11-3	ASPNAGDQPQH
few	TRBV4-3	ASSQGHWEKLF
.	TRBV18	ASSPPVGALGEQY
.	TRBV4-1	ASSQNRDSPLH
once	TRBV5-6	ASRRGTGVGGYT
.	TRBV4-2	ASSRTGTSGEGGANVLT
.	TRBV5-5	ASSSLTGSNEQF
.	TRBV30	ACREWASGNTIY
.	TRBV10-2	ASRDQTGGFAF
once	TRBV4-2	ASSQDYSRSYEQY
.	TRBV7-6	ASSQGGRTEAF
few	TRBV6-4	ASTKGQGNEKLF
.	TRBV3-1/TRBV3-2	ASSQDLEQETQY
.	TRBV6-5	ASSSPRQGSYEQY
.	TRBV4-3	ASSQDGTGGEETQY
.	TRBV7-3	ASSLSGTGVYTGELF